Listed below are T cell receptor beta chains from one sample, sequenced in a study of blood T cell repertoires in COVID-19. Libraries were prepared by immunoSEQ multiplex PCR; TCRdb keeps only in-frame clonotypes and omits some of them. Among roughly 90,000 clones listed, approximately 89% were seen once. Sequenced input: peripheral blood. These receptor sequences come from a middle-aged man with acute or convalescent COVID-19. The CDR3 runs from the conserved cysteine through the conserved F or W. The order of the fields is J gene, clone size, V gene, D gene, CDR3 protein, CDR3 DNA. D genes are given only for firm matches. Rows may omit the clone size; those that give it use once, few, many or a size class.

J gene: TRBJ1-2; clone size: .; V gene: TRBV5-6; D gene: .; CDR3 protein: CASSSHPMEVYGYTF; CDR3 DNA: TGTGCCAGCAGCTCTCACCCGATGGAGGTCTATGGCTACACCTTC
J gene: TRBJ2-3; clone size: .; V gene: TRBV7-2; D gene: .; CDR3 protein: CASSLAGDISTDTQYF; CDR3 DNA: TGTGCCAGCAGCTTAGCGGGGGACATTAGCACAGATACGCAGTATTTT
J gene: TRBJ1-2; clone size: .; V gene: TRBV7-9; D gene: TRBD1; CDR3 protein: CASSPGQGNYGYTF; CDR3 DNA: TGTGCCAGCAGCCCGGGACAGGGCAACTATGGCTACACCTTC
J gene: TRBJ1-6; clone size: .; V gene: TRBV6-5; D gene: .; CDR3 protein: CASSHREVESPLHF; CDR3 DNA: TGTGCCAGCAGTCACAGGGAAGTGGAATCACCCCTCCACTTT
J gene: TRBJ1-3; clone size: .; V gene: TRBV4-2; D gene: TRBD1; CDR3 protein: CASSRPDRGAGNTIYF; CDR3 DNA: TGTGCCAGCAGCCGGCCGGACAGGGGAGCGGGAAACACCATATATTTT
J gene: TRBJ2-1; clone size: .; V gene: TRBV7-5; D gene: .; CDR3 protein: CVRSSLPSGYDTGDETSNNEQFF; CDR3 DNA: TGTGTCAGAAGCAGCCTTCCTAGCGGGTACGACACGGGGGACGAGACAAGTAACAATGAGCAGTTCTTC
J gene: TRBJ1-1; clone size: .; V gene: TRBV29-1; D gene: TRBD1; CDR3 protein: CSAETRGPSLNTEAFF; CDR3 DNA: TGCAGCGCCGAGACCAGGGGGCCCTCACTAAACACTGAAGCTTTCTTT
J gene: TRBJ2-2; clone size: .; V gene: TRBV19; D gene: TRBD1; CDR3 protein: CASSMGQENTGELFF; CDR3 DNA: TGTGCCAGTAGTATGGGACAGGAGAACACCGGGGAGCTGTTTTTT
J gene: TRBJ2-7; clone size: .; V gene: TRBV13; D gene: TRBD2; CDR3 protein: CASRLAGGGYEQYF; CDR3 DNA: TGTGCCAGCAGGTTAGCGGGAGGGGGGTACGAGCAGTACTTC
J gene: TRBJ2-2; clone size: once; V gene: TRBV25-1; D gene: .; CDR3 protein: CASSDYRVSNTGELFF; CDR3 DNA: TGTGCCAGCAGTGATTACAGGGTTTCGAACACCGGGGAGCTGTTTTTT
J gene: TRBJ1-2; clone size: .; V gene: TRBV28; D gene: .; CDR3 protein: CASTSLSNYGYTF; CDR3 DNA: TGTGCCAGCACTAGCCTGTCTAACTATGGCTACACCTTC
J gene: TRBJ2-5; clone size: .; V gene: TRBV6-1; D gene: TRBD2; CDR3 protein: CASSGLRTSGKETQYF; CDR3 DNA: TGTGCCAGCAGTGGCCTCCGGACTAGCGGGAAAGAGACCCAGTACTTC
J gene: TRBJ1-5; clone size: .; V gene: TRBV19; D gene: .; CDR3 protein: CASRNGFDRNIQPQHF; CDR3 DNA: TGTGCCAGTAGGAACGGGTTCGACAGGAACATTCAGCCCCAGCATTTT
J gene: TRBJ2-5; clone size: .; V gene: TRBV20-1; D gene: .; CDR3 protein: CSASTLQETQYF; CDR3 DNA: TGCAGTGCTAGTACTCTCCAAGAGACCCAGTACTTC
J gene: TRBJ1-1; clone size: once; V gene: TRBV7-9; D gene: .; CDR3 protein: CASSLAPGNEAFF; CDR3 DNA: TGTGCCAGCAGCCTTGCACCGGGAAATGAAGCTTTCTTT
J gene: TRBJ2-1; clone size: .; V gene: TRBV29-1; D gene: TRBD2; CDR3 protein: CSTRSGGYNEQFF; CDR3 DNA: TGCAGCACCAGAAGCGGGGGCTACAATGAGCAGTTCTTC
J gene: TRBJ2-1; clone size: .; V gene: TRBV29-1; D gene: TRBD1; CDR3 protein: CSGQTGKFNEQFF; CDR3 DNA: TGCAGCGGCCAGACAGGGAAGTTCAATGAGCAGTTCTTC
J gene: TRBJ2-2; clone size: few; V gene: TRBV19; D gene: TRBD2; CDR3 protein: CASRTGLAGTNTGELFF; CDR3 DNA: TGTGCCAGTAGAACCGGACTAGCGGGGACGAACACCGGGGAGCTGTTTTTT
J gene: TRBJ1-1; clone size: .; V gene: TRBV5-1; D gene: TRBD1; CDR3 protein: CASSGSTGTNTEAFF; CDR3 DNA: TGCGCCAGCAGCGGATCGACAGGGACTAACACTGAAGCTTTCTTT
J gene: TRBJ1-2; clone size: .; V gene: TRBV7-8; D gene: TRBD1; CDR3 protein: CASSLWDREYGYTF; CDR3 DNA: TGTGCCAGCAGCTTATGGGACAGGGAGTATGGCTACACCTTC
J gene: TRBJ2-7; clone size: .; V gene: TRBV2; D gene: .; CDR3 protein: CASSDEAVYEQYF; CDR3 DNA: TGTGCCAGCAGTGACGAAGCGGTCTACGAGCAGTACTTC
J gene: TRBJ2-5; clone size: .; V gene: TRBV5-6; D gene: .; CDR3 protein: CASSLTVQETQYF; CDR3 DNA: TGTGCCAGCAGCTTAACGGTCCAAGAGACCCAGTACTTC
J gene: TRBJ2-1; clone size: .; V gene: TRBV5-1; D gene: TRBD1; CDR3 protein: CASSLAGGRGTGNEQFF; CDR3 DNA: TGCGCCAGCAGCTTGGCAGGTGGGCGGGGGACAGGGAATGAGCAGTTCTTC
J gene: TRBJ2-1; clone size: .; V gene: TRBV28; D gene: .; CDR3 protein: CASSSGGPARDEQFF; CDR3 DNA: TGTGCCAGCAGTTCCGGGGGGCCCGCCCGGGATGAGCAGTTCTTC
J gene: TRBJ2-7; clone size: .; V gene: TRBV5-1; D gene: .; CDR3 protein: CASSPEGTDYEQYF; CDR3 DNA: TGCGCCAGCAGCCCGGAGGGGACAGACTACGAGCAGTACTTC
J gene: TRBJ2-7; clone size: .; V gene: TRBV2; D gene: TRBD1; CDR3 protein: CASSHPGQQTYEQYF; CDR3 DNA: TGTGCCAGCAGTCATCCGGGACAGCAGACCTACGAGCAGTACTTC